The clone carrying this T cell receptor beta chain was observed a handful of times. Its antigen is not known. Every bit of the isolated RNA underwent reverse transcription, so sequencing read expressed TCRB transcripts. Clones were read by immunoSEQ multiplex PCR, and TCRdb kept only the in-frame ones, dropping some. Of roughly 160,000 clones listed, 6.5% to 10% were seen once; the top ten hold over 0.5%. These data originate in a study of beta chain features in type 1 diabetes. Study findings and constraints: TCRB repertoires of naive, central memory and Treg cells appeared more similar among patients than among healthy donors. When Type 1 diabetes patients were examined, their TCRB CDR3s proved moderately but significantly shorter in all four CD4+ subsets.

The V gene's germline CDR1 is GTSNPN and CDR2 SVGIG (reference sequence). V was cut by 2 bases and J by 2 bases, with 15 bases left in between. The CDR3 loop spans 15 amino acids. Input material: central memory CD4+ T cells from blood. The sequence was collected from a woman aged 18-29 years with type 1 diabetes. This chain uses TRBV30 with TRBJ1-2, with a possible D match to TRBD1 (5 bases). In DNA form, the CDR3 reads TGTGCCTGGAGTTCCGACAGAAACGACAACTATGGCTACACCTTC. This sequence encodes CAWSSDRNDNYGYTF.